The clone carrying this T cell receptor (beta chain) showed up just a few times. All exposed participants met a person with COVID-19 within 2 weeks before entering the study. TCRdb's table, derived via immunoSEQ multiplex PCR, lists solely in-frame clones and lacks some. In the table there are hundreds of thousands of clones, 90% of which are singletons. The CDR3 length is 15 residues. With V trimmed by 6 bases and J by 6 bases, 7 bases remained unmatched. Germline V gene data show CDR1 as SQVTM and CDR2 as ANQGSEA. The sample comes from a study of blood T cell repertoires in COVID-19. On the study more broadly: PBMCs, B-cell-depleted T cells, or T cells were the source of the cDNA or gDNA that made up the material.

This receptor was obtained from a man younger than 45 who had been exposed to COVID-19. The sequenced sample was PBMCs or T cells enriched from blood (not recorded which). The chain has TRBV29-1 and TRBJ2-3; 15 nucleotides align to TRBD2. CDR3 residues: CSVATGTSGGDTQYF. The CDR3 DNA reads as TGCAGCGTAGCTACCGGGACTAGCGGGGGGGATACGCAGTATTTT.